One T cell receptor (beta chain) is described in this entry. This clone appeared a single time. There is no known antigen for this receptor. It has no much larger one-base neighbor in the sample; base qualities were not kept. This sample is part of a study of cytomegalovirus exposure and HLA in healthy donors (dated by TCRdb to the late 2010s). The study in broad terms: An earlier analysis of 587 of the donors reported under 300 Gb of sequence data and 117 million unique TCR beta sequences obtained from approximately 180 million T cells. Approximately 330 gigabases of sequencing data and 91 million or so unique TCR sequences made up an early release that covered over 550 HLA-typed donors. Of the approximately 370 genotyped donors, 65% to 90% were placed in the genetic ancestry cluster associated with self-reported Caucasian donors. The study aimed to test whether signatures of past pathogen exposure could be identified by cataloging public T cell receptors. The study profiled the T cell repertoires of 500 to 800 subjects by immunosequencing and related them to cytomegalovirus serostatus. Along with the roughly 610-subject first cohort, a separate validation cohort of over a hundred different subjects was used. To predict cytomegalovirus infection status, the study brought together high-throughput TCR immunosequencing, statistical association of individual TCRs with disease status, and machine learning. A later analysis re-analyzed previously published TCR beta repertoires from 600 to 850 donors and added high-resolution HLA genotyping to study TCR occurrence patterns. The later analysis used no new phenotypic data to find candidate immune exposures, relying instead on TCR beta sequences and their occurrence across donors. To decide whether each TCR beta V gene segment behaved as functional or pseudogenic, an earlier analysis of 587 of the donors relied on high-throughput TCR beta sequencing. Donor age, sex, ethnicity and CMV serostatus were collected together with the repertoire data. Genome-wide SNP genotypes for about 60% of the 666 donors were used in a later genetic analysis, which treated that subset as a discovery cohort. All discovery cohort repertoires had been generated on a single sequencing platform. HLA typing included class I and class II loci at four-digit resolution. The number of donors typed differed by locus, with roughly 629-640 for A, B, C, DRB1 and DQB1, approximately 500 for DQA1, 600 to 610 for DPA1, and around 450 for DPB1. Because of strong linkage in the cohort, roughly five DR-DQ haplotypes were treated as single units for association and clustering. On average, around 200,000 unique TCR beta nucleotide sequences were sequenced per donor among about 400 genotyped donors of the cohort, with 15% to 20% of those sequences being non-productive.

In total, more than 500 healthy bone marrow donors made up the cohort. All cohort members were sampled while nominally healthy, although unrecorded immune exposures were likely present. The donor tested CMV seronegative and was one of the 352 seronegative cohort members. Each donor provided a peripheral blood sample, and peripheral blood mononuclear cells were used for TCR beta sequencing. Genomic DNA extraction from the blood cell samples was performed with the Qiagen DNeasy Blood Extraction Kit. On the study overall, not on this receptor specifically: Several of the top co-occurrence clusters appeared to be linked to parvovirus B19, influenza, CMV and Epstein-Barr virus, according to a later analysis. A later genetic analysis associated a missense DCLRE1C variant with V-gene and J-gene trimming of TCR beta chains, and an independent cohort replicated the association. Presence/absence analyses assumed roughly uniform sequencing depth across donors, an assumption that may not hold. Cytomegalovirus status was reported to be diagnosed by the classifier with high specificity and sensitivity in both the original and validation cohorts. A later analysis found that most CMV-associated TCR beta chains appeared HLA-restricted, with HLA associations seemingly driven largely by CMV exposure. Three of the identified cytomegalovirus-associated TCR beta chains were confirmed in vitro to be specific for cytomegalovirus antigens. Some IMGT-functional V segments, including TRBV6-2 and TRBV6-3, could not be distinguished by the 87-base-pair reads and were therefore excluded. The sequencing pipeline was judged likely to have produced a cluster of highly shared sequence variants as a technical artifact. Linkage disequilibrium might explain the correlated functional status among segregating V segments, but an unknown experimental factor could not be excluded. Immune exposure information for the cohort was limited to CMV serostatus. Strong co-occurrence of HLA alleles, especially DR and DQ, made assigning TCR associations to individual alleles difficult. A further reported finding was that TCR beta sequences accurately predicted the HLA-A and HLA-B alleles for most subjects in the first cohort. In a later analysis, TCR association rates were found to vary across HLA loci, with the most associated TCRs seen for DRB1 alleles and the fewest for HLA-C alleles. HLA typing was unavailable for some donors at each locus, so association tests used only the typed subset. This cohort had only TCR beta chains sequenced, and the lack of alpha or paired-chain data limited which features could be detected. At a false discovery rate of 0.05, a later analysis linked some 18,000 TCR beta sequences to specific HLA alleles. In the study, 150 to 200 TCR beta chains were listed as associated with cytomegalovirus. The authors suggested that the approach could potentially be generalized to other disease states and immunological phenotypes. Compared with the roughly 670-donor mean, donors in an Asian-associated ancestry cluster had fewer N-insertions in productive TCRs, according to a later genetic analysis. While some public TCRs were present in many individuals, most TCR sequences turned up only very rarely across donors. Compared with equally common non-associated chains, HLA-associated TCR beta chains in a later analysis were more clonally expanded and had lower generation probabilities. Because counts were too low, more than 15 rarely observed V segments, including chromosome 9 orphons, were excluded from the earlier analysis of around 590 of the donors. An earlier analysis of around 500 of the donors showed that most TCR beta V segments appeared in productive rearrangements either about 90% or about 30% of the time, which broadly matched IMGT annotations.

Libraries came from the immunoSEQ multiplex PCR assay. A mixture of 60 forward primers for TCR Vbeta segments and 13 reverse primers for TCR Jbeta segments was used in the multiplex PCR. The CDR3 region of rearranged TCR beta genes was amplified from genomic DNA with a multiplex PCR assay. On the Illumina HiSeq System, the amplified TCR beta libraries were sequenced as 87-base-pair reads. From the authors' description of their analysis: A later analysis counted tens of millions of unique TCR beta chains across the 640 or so repertoires, and some 11 million of these chains were shared by at least two donors. Raw reads were error-corrected and collapsed into unique sequences by a nearest-neighbor algorithm in which closely related sequences were merged to remove PCR and sequencing errors. V, D and J gene segments were assigned by aligning CDR3 sequences to IMGT reference sequences. For a sequence to be retained, at least a six-nucleotide match to both a V gene segment and a J gene segment was required. A rearrangement counted as productive if the CDR3 had no stop codons and remained in frame with V and J, and every other rearrangement counted as non-productive. Following IMGT convention, CDR3 was defined as the stretch from the second conserved V-encoded cysteine to the conserved J-encoded phenylalanine. The earlier analysis of 550 to 650 of the donors excluded any sequence lacking an unambiguous match to a single V gene segment. In an earlier analysis of roughly 500 of the donors, V segments were called functional above 56.7% productive rearrangements and were called segregating when the between-donor standard deviation exceeded 5%. A statistical classification framework was developed to diagnose cytomegalovirus status using the catalog of TCR beta chain sequences. In a later analysis, TCR nucleotide sequences were compared against IMGT/GENE-DB human TR gene sequences so that V and J genes could be assigned. Using the TCRdist pipeline, a later analysis assigned CDR3 sequences along with most-parsimonious VDJ recombination scenarios. In a later analysis, every TCR beta chain was defined by the combination of its CDR3 amino acid sequence and its V-gene family, and reads without a unique V-gene family were dropped. To address suspected cross-contamination and a sequencing artifact, a later analysis removed around 590 highly shared, low-generation-probability nucleotide sequences. In a later analysis, a clonal expansion index was calculated for each public chain from normalized within-repertoire ranks of inferred template counts. In a later analysis, generation probabilities were computed with a VDJ recombination model fitted to out-of-frame rearrangements, and the resulting probabilities were checked against IGoR. In a later analysis, TCR-TCR, TCR-HLA and TCR-CMV co-occurrence was scored with hypergeometric tests, and a repertoire-size bias correction was applied to TCR pairs. To estimate false discovery rates, a later analysis permuted the HLA or CMV assignments 20 times. In a later analysis, co-occurring TCRs were grouped using DBSCAN, and TCRdist sequence similarity was added for clustering within HLA-allele-positive subsets. Repertoires with fewer than 30,000 or more than 120,000 public chains, plus five repertoires with anomalous nucleotide sharing, were excluded from co-occurrence clustering. TCRdb limited this immuneACCESS table to in-frame rearrangements with V and J called. A share of clones is missing; checked studies link under half to unresolved V genes, and the rest is unexplained. D and trimming were read from the DNA, whereas the V and J calls and clone size are those reported in that table. In all, the sample holds roughly 170,000 clones, and more than 65% of those were seen once. About 1.3% of the sample rests with the top ten.

Cut back by 4 bases and 1 base, the V and J ends lie 11 bases apart. CDR1 GTSNPN and CDR2 SVGIG are derived from the germline V gene (reference sequence). Including cysteine and phenylalanine, the CDR3 has 14 amino acids. The only DNA kept is the CDR3, 42 bases in frame from the first base. The chain is assembled from TRBV30 and TRBJ2-1; TRBD1 is possibly the D segment (6 matching bases). Sequences were obtained from PBMCs. The clonotype comes from a young man in good health and CMV-seronegative. In nucleotides, the sequence is TGTGCCTGGATGCAGGGGCGGTCCTACAATGAGCAGTTCTTC. It encodes CAWMQGRSYNEQFF.